The 29 T cell receptor beta chains listed next were all sequenced from one sample in a study of cytomegalovirus exposure and HLA in healthy donors. Both 60 Vbeta primers and 13 Jbeta primers went into the PCR. Assay: immunoSEQ multiplex PCR; the TCRdb copy retains only in-frame clones and omits some. The sample lists about 150,000 clones; around a tenth were seen once. What was sequenced was PBMCs. Receptors were obtained from a male donor in good health and CMV-seronegative.

The chain is built from TRBV30 and TRBJ2-7; tentatively, D is TRBD2 (7 bases). The germline CDR1 and CDR2 sequences are GTSNPN and SVGIG (reference sequence). CDR3 size: 14 residues. V gave up 2 bases and J gave up 4 bases, with 15 bases separating them. CDR3 sequence: CAWSQKGGQYEQYF. For the CDR3, the DNA is TGTGCCTGGAGTCAGAAGGGGGGGCAATACGAGCAGTACTTC.

V is TRBV7-9 and J is TRBJ2-5; D unresolved. V gave up 2 bases and J gave up 9 bases, with 13 bases separating them. CDR1 is SEHNR and CDR2 is FQNEAQ in the germline V gene (reference sequence). The CDR3 runs to 13 residues. CDR3 sequence (DNA): TGTGCCAGCAGCTTACTGTTGGCAGTATCCCAGTACTTC. Translating gives CASSLLLAVSQYF.

The V and J genes are TRBV5-1 and TRBJ2-7; 8 bases fit TRBD2. The CDR3 runs to 15 residues. Germline loops: CDR1 SGHRS, CDR2 YFSETQ. The V gene end was trimmed by 3 bases and the J gene end by 1 base; junction bases not matched to a gene: 6. CDR3 in DNA: TGCGCCAGCAGCTCCCGGGGGGGGGAATCCTACGAGCAGTACTTC. Protein: CASSSRGGESYEQYF.

This clone was recorded a few times. The genes are TRBV10-3 and TRBJ1-3, with TRBD1 matching over 7 bases. The junction had 6 bases not matched to a gene; V was cut back by 6 bases and J by 4 bases. From germline, CDR1 is ENHRY and CDR2 SYGVKD. The length of the CDR3 is 14 residues. The CDR3 loop reads CAIRATGYGNTIYF. CDR3 bases: TGTGCCATCAGGGCGACAGGGTACGGAAACACCATATATTTT.

This clone was seen more than once but under ten times. V and J are TRBV4-3 and TRBJ1-2; D gene unclear. The CDR3 is made up of 18 amino acids. V was trimmed by 4 bases and J by 5 bases, leaving 26 bases between them. Germline lookup yields CDR1 LGHNA and CDR2 YSLEER. The CDR3 loop reads CASSPRWRDPSFGYGYTF. Written as DNA, the CDR3 is TGCGCCAGCAGCCCCCGGTGGCGGGATCCTTCATTTGGATATGGCTACACCTTC.

The chain carries TRBV7-3 and TRBJ2-3; 7 bases agree with TRBD2. The length of the CDR3 is 14 residues. V was clipped by 5 bases and J by 2 bases; unmatched bases: 4. Per the germline V gene, CDR1 is SGHTA and CDR2 is FQGTGA. DNA of the CDR3: TGTGCCAGCAGCCCCGGGACTAACACAGATACGCAGTATTTT. Encoded protein: CASSPGTNTDTQYF. The complete variable domain, with remaining parts taken from reference TRBV7-3 and TRBJ2-3, reads GAGVSQTPSNKVTEKGKYVELRCDPISGHTALYWYRQSLGQGPEFLIYFQGTGAADDSGLPNDRFFAVRPEGSVSTLKIQRTERGDSAVYLCASSPGTNTDTQYFGPGTRLTVL.

This clone was detected a few times. This rearrangement joins TRBV4-3 to TRBJ2-7; D is uncertain. The CDR3 consists of 15 residues. The V end lost 0 bases, the J end lost 0 bases, and 9 bases lay between the germline ends. Germline CDR1 is LGHNA and CDR2 is YSLEER. CDR3 amino acids: CASSQDLYTSYEQYF. The CDR3 region has the DNA TGCGCCAGCAGCCAAGATCTGTACACCTCCTACGAGCAGTACTTC.

There are a few counts of this clone. The gene calls are TRBV5-1 and TRBJ1-1; TRBD1 agrees at 7 bases. CDR1 and CDR2 (germline): SGHRS, YFSETQ. The CDR3 runs to 13 residues. V lost 7 bases to trimming and J lost 1 base; unmatched junction nucleotides: 4. The CDR3: CASSRQGNTEAFF. The DNA of the CDR3 is TGCGCCAGCTCCAGACAGGGGAACACTGAAGCTTTCTTT.

This clone came up once. Other DNA sequences from this sample encode an identical CDR3 as well. This rearrangement joins TRBV5-1 to TRBJ2-2; no definite D call. CDR1 SGHRS and CDR2 YFSETQ come from the germline V gene. This CDR3 region has 14 residues. V lost 5 bases, J lost 2 bases, and 10 bases lay in between. The DNA of the CDR3 is TGCGCCAGCAGTTTTGACACAAACACCGGGGAGCTGTTTTTT. Translating gives CASSFDTNTGELFF.

V gene TRBV27 combines with J gene TRBJ2-7, with TRBD1 as a possible D gene (8 bases). Deletions cut 5 bases from V and 5 bases from J, with 19 bases between. Germline assignment: CDR1 MNHEY and CDR2 SMNVEV (reference sequence). The CDR3 is made up of 15 amino acids. CDR3 in amino acids: CASSPHGQGGNEQYF. CDR3 sequence (DNA): TGTGCCAGCAGTCCCCATGGACAGGGAGGGAACGAGCAGTACTTC.

This clone was recorded a few times. The chain employs TRBV7-6 and TRBJ2-1, with 7 bases fitting TRBD2. CDR1 and CDR2 (germline): SGHVS, FNYEAQ. This CDR3 has 16 residues. V was pared by 5 bases and J by 7 bases, with 14 bases of the junction left unmatched. The CDR3 protein is CASSPLQGGMINEQFF. The CDR3 coding sequence is TGTGCCAGCAGCCCCCTCCAGGGAGGGATGATAAATGAGCAGTTCTTC.

As to this clone: The junction and the germline gene differ at one end; a read error may be behind it. The rearrangement links TRBV29-1 to TRBJ2-2; tentative D call: TRBD1 (5 bases). The CDR3 is made up of 17 amino acids. Germline V gives CDR1 SQVTM, CDR2 ANQGSEA. The CDR3 protein is CSVEQQGEVTKTGELFF. For the CDR3, the DNA is TGCAGCGTTGAACAGCAGGGTGAGGTTACGAAAACCGGGGAGCTGTTTTTT.

This chain uses TRBV30 with TRBJ2-7; the D gene is possibly TRBD2 (6 bases). Trimming removed 0 bases at V and 6 bases at J, with 12 bases between. The CDR3 contains 13 residues. Germline-derived CDR1 and CDR2 are GTSNPN and SVGIG (reference sequence). CDR3 region: CAWSVGGVREQYF. CDR3 sequence (DNA): TGTGCCTGGAGTGTAGGCGGGGTGCGCGAGCAGTACTTC.

The chain has TRBV2 and TRBJ2-1; 9 nucleotides align to TRBD2. In germline, CDR1 is SNHLY, CDR2 FYNNEI. The V segment lost 5 bases and the J segment 1 base; nucleotides outside the gene matches: 3. The CDR3 extends over 15 amino acids. This CDR3 reads CASSILAGSYNEQFF. For the CDR3, the DNA is TGTGCCAGCAGTATCCTAGCGGGGTCCTACAATGAGCAGTTCTTC.

This clone was recorded a few times. The chain combines TRBV11-2 with TRBJ2-3; 7 bases fit TRBD1. The V gene's germline CDR1 is SGHAT and CDR2 FQNNGV. The CDR3 has 14 amino acids. V lost 7 bases to trimming and J lost 0 bases; unmatched junction nucleotides: 4. The CDR3 nucleotides read TGTGCCAGCACCGACAGGGATAGCACAGATACGCAGTATTTT. It translates to CASTDRDSTDTQYF.

The CDR3 protein is CASSGGQTHYGYTF. The CDR3 DNA reads as TGTGCCAGCAGTGGGGGACAGACACACTATGGCTACACCTTC. J is TRBJ1-2 and V is TRBV27, with TRBD1 matching over 7 bases. The trim removed 5 bases at V and 3 bases at J, leaving 6 bases unmatched. Germline V lookup: CDR1 MNHEY, CDR2 SMNVEV (reference sequence). This CDR3 spans 14 amino acids.

This clone was observed a few times. The gene calls are TRBV7-2 and TRBJ1-1, with D perhaps matching TRBD1 (6 bases). In germline, CDR1 is SGHTA, CDR2 FQGNSA. The germline V and J ends were trimmed by 9 bases and 4 bases, with 15 bases remaining between them. The CDR3 has 13 residues. The CDR3 sequence: CASWEGGLTEAFF. The CDR3 DNA sequence: TGTGCCAGTTGGGAGGGGGGCCTCACTGAAGCTTTCTTT.

This clone showed up just a few times. J is TRBJ1-3 and V is TRBV5-1, with D possibly matching TRBD1 (6 bases). The CDR3 consists of 15 residues. Germline CDR1 SGHRS, CDR2 YFSETQ. Trimming removed 4 bases from V and 0 bases from J, with 11 bases in between. The CDR3 DNA reads as TGCGCCAGCAGCGACCGGACAGCCTCTGGAAACACCATATATTTT. It translates to CASSDRTASGNTIYF.

This clone was seen only a few times. This chain links TRBV28 with TRBJ2-7; the match to TRBD2 covers 7 bases. Losses at the gene ends were 3 bases for V and 2 bases for J; bases not matched to a gene: 7. The CDR3 is 15 amino acids. The germline V gene encodes CDR1 MDHEN and CDR2 SYDVKM. The CDR3 sequence is CASSFGGRTPYEQYF. CDR3 nucleotides: TGTGCCAGCAGTTTCGGCGGGAGAACCCCCTACGAGCAGTACTTC. Based on the CDR3 plus reference TRBV28 and TRBJ2-7, the full variable domain is DVKVTQSSRYLVKRTGEKVFLECVQDMDHENMFWYRQDPGLGLRLIYFSYDVKMKEKGDIPEGYSVSREKKERFSLILESASTNQTSMYLCASSFGGRTPYEQYFGPGTRLTVT.

CDR3 in amino acids: CASRTGQGMNEKLFF. In nucleotides, the CDR3 is TGTGCCAGCAGAACAGGACAGGGGATGAATGAAAAACTGTTTTTT. The V gene is TRBV6-5, the J gene TRBJ1-4; 9 bases line up with TRBD1. The V segment lost 6 bases and the J segment 5 bases; nucleotides outside the gene matches: 7. Germline V gives CDR1 MNHEY, CDR2 SVGAGI. The CDR3 is made up of 15 amino acids.

This clone was seen a handful of times. The chain carries TRBV28 and TRBJ1-5; 7 nucleotides align to TRBD1. This CDR3 is 13 amino acids long. Trimming took 2 bases from V and 7 from J; bases not matched to a gene: 2. CDR1 is MDHEN and CDR2 is SYDVKM in the germline V gene. This chain's CDR3 is CASSLPGGQPQHF. The DNA of the CDR3 is TGTGCCAGCAGTTTACCAGGGGGGCAGCCCCAGCATTTT.

J is TRBJ2-7 and V is TRBV6-5; 9 positions agree with TRBD2. Germline CDR1 and CDR2: MNHEY and SVGAGI. Trimming removed 6 bases from V and 2 bases from J; junction bases left unmatched: 8. The CDR3 runs 15 residues. CDR3 nucleotide sequence: TGTGCCAGCAGCCTCCTTGCGGGAGGGACCTACGAGCAGTACTTC. It yields the protein CASSLLAGGTYEQYF.

This clone was recorded a few times. The chain links TRBV29-1 to TRBJ1-1; tentatively, D is TRBD1 (6 bases). V shed 6 bases and J shed 4 bases, with 18 bases lying between them. The CDR3 runs to 14 residues. Germline-derived CDR1 and CDR2 are SQVTM and ANQGSEA. The DNA of the CDR3 is TGCAGCGTCCTACAGGGTCTAGAGGGCACTGAAGCTTTCTTT. Translation: CSVLQGLEGTEAFF.

This clone was recorded a few times. As DNA, the CDR3 is TGTGCTTCCTCGGACAGGAGTACCTACGAGCAGTACTTC. This translates into CASSDRSTYEQYF. The V call is TRBV2, the J call TRBJ2-7; TRBD1 agrees at 7 bases. From germline, CDR1 is SNHLY and CDR2 FYNNEI. The CDR3 loop spans 13 amino acids.

The rearrangement uses TRBV4-2 and TRBJ1-5; TRBD1 matches 10 bases. J gave up 1 base and V 1 base, and 7 bases lay outside the gene matches. Germline CDR1 LGHNA, CDR2 YNFKEQ. The CDR3 length is 18 residues. The CDR3 reads CASSQGGQGVGSNQPQHF. The CDR3 DNA sequence: TGTGCCAGCAGCCAAGGTGGACAGGGGGTGGGCAGCAATCAGCCCCAGCATTTT.

This clone was detected only a few times. The gene calls are TRBV19 and TRBJ1-4; 9 positions match TRBD1. With 7 bases clipped from V and 3 bases from J, the junction kept 9 bases outside the gene matches. Germline CDR1 LNHDA, CDR2 SQIVND (reference sequence). This CDR3 has 16 residues. Here the CDR3 reads CASKGHRGPANEKLFF. For the CDR3, the DNA is TGTGCCAGTAAGGGGCACAGGGGGCCTGCTAATGAAAAACTGTTTTTT.

CDR3 region: CSVEEAPYEQYF. The CDR3 nucleotides are TGCAGCGTTGAGGAGGCCCCCTACGAGCAGTACTTC. This chain uses TRBV29-1 with TRBJ2-7; D possibly corresponds to TRBD2 (5 bases). V was shortened by 3 bases and J by 2 bases, with 8 bases between the two germline ends. The CDR3 spans 12 residues. CDR1 is SQVTM, CDR2 ANQGSEA, per germline.

This clone was seen a few times. The chain combines TRBV28 with TRBJ2-3, with D possibly being TRBD2 (6 bases). Trimming stripped 6 bases from V and 1 base from J, with 14 bases between. The CDR3 runs to 15 residues. The germline gives CDR1 MDHEN, CDR2 SYDVKM. In DNA, the CDR3 is TGTGCCAGCAGCTCAGCGGGTGGCGGCACAGATACGCAGTATTTT. It encodes CASSSAGGGTDTQYF.

This clone was counted a few times. The chain combines TRBV6-5 with TRBJ2-7, with 9 bases matching TRBD1. CDR3 length equals 15 residues. Trimming removed 6 bases from V and 2 bases from J; junction bases left unmatched: 8. CDR1 and CDR2 from the germline V gene are MNHEY and SVGAGI. The CDR3 region is CASRPGTGKTYEQYF. CDR3 DNA: TGTGCCAGCAGGCCCGGGACAGGGAAGACCTACGAGCAGTACTTC.